This TCR beta chain was identified in a study of T cells after yellow fever vaccination. UMIs and a universal primer site were added when TCR cDNA was made by 5'RACE template switching. TCRdb recomputed calls from the 5' RACE reads with MiXCR, one row per CDR3 protein. Here the sample spans about 330,000 distinct CDR3 sequences, about 4% being singletons. Here the sequenced sample was PBMCs, taken 5 days after the yellow fever booster vaccination. The TCR sequence derives from a man aged 18-30 years who received the YFV17D yellow fever vaccine.

The DNA of the CDR3 is TGTGCCAGCAGAGAAAACAGGGGGACTGAAGCTTTCTTT. Translated: CASRENRGTEAFF. The V gene is TRBV2, the J gene TRBJ1-1, with 8 bases aligning to TRBD1. Germline V lookup: CDR1 SNHLY, CDR2 FYNNEI. The length of the CDR3 is 13 residues. The junction had 5 bases not matched to a gene; V was cut back by 6 bases and J by 5 bases. Full variable domain (remainder filled in from reference TRBV2 and TRBJ1-1): EPEVTQTPSHQVTQMGQEVILRCVPISNHLYFYWYRQILGQKVEFLVSFYNNEISEKSEIFDDQFSVERPDGSNFTLKIRSTKLEDSAMYFCASRENRGTEAFFGQGTRLTVV.